This T cell receptor beta chain appears in the sequencing data of a study of shared clonotypes between healthy human individuals. Genomic DNA of each subset was evenly split across several immunoSEQ plates. Replicate PCRs for unsorted PBMC used around 270 ng DNA (about 30,000 T cell genomes). Some clones are missing from TCRdb's copy, which holds only in-frame ones; the method was immunoSEQ multiplex PCR. The repertoire includes about 510,000 clones, around 79% of them detected once, and roughly 13% sits in the top ten. CDR1 is SGHNT and CDR2 is YYREEE in the germline V gene (reference sequence). Unmatched junction bases numbered 9, after V lost 0 bases and J lost 3 bases. The CDR3 covers 17 residues.

The rearrangement joins TRBV5-4 to TRBJ2-7; the match to TRBD1 covers 10 bases. This clonotype was sampled from a middle-aged woman in good health. Some clones in this sample may be carry-over from other donors' samples. The sample was PBMCs. The CDR3 loop reads CASSLGGLGQGNYEQYF. The DNA of the CDR3 is TGTGCCAGCAGCTTGGGGGGCCTGGGACAGGGGAACTACGAGCAGTACTTC.